This T cell receptor (beta chain) was profiled in a study of post-analysis software for immune sequencing data. Study conclusions and caveats: Versus controls, multiple sclerosis patients showed significantly lower diversity (normalized Chao1). When patients were compared with controls, a handful of TRBV segments were more frequent, TRBV5-6, TRBV5-1 and TRBV20-1 among them.

Trimming took 0 bases from V and 1 from J; bases not matched to a gene: 3. The CDR3 runs 16 residues. Germline CDR1 and CDR2: KGHSH and LQKENI. Turning to this clonotype: Its antigen is undetermined.

Unique molecular identifiers were present in the TCR beta cDNA libraries. Each batch of 1 to 10 million T cells produced 500,000 to 550,000 cDNA molecules. TCRdb used MiXCR to reprocess the PCR reads, holding one entry per CDR3 protein. The data contain roughly 410,000 distinct CDR3 sequences, 30% to 45% of them singletons. V and J are TRBV18 and TRBJ2-5, with 9 positions matching TRBD1. Material for sequencing was blood. The clonotype was recovered from a girl between 5 and 17 years old with multiple sclerosis. The DNA of the CDR3 is TGTGCCAGCTCACCACCGGTACAGGGGGCCCAAGAGACCCAGTACTTC. This codes for CASSPPVQGAQETQYF.